The present T cell receptor beta chain was sequenced within a study of T cells in Graves' hyperthyroidism and ophthalmopathy. The investigators amplified TCR beta CDR3 regions from RNA transcripts. The HTBI primer set was used in a first-round RT-PCR of the TCR CDR3. MiXCR, run by TCRdb on the multiplex PCR reads, gives a single entry per CDR3 protein. Seen here are roughly 740,000 distinct CDR3 sequences, over 15% observed once, and the top ten hold over 7.5%. This clonotype was found many times. V gave up 6 bases and J gave up 8 bases, with 11 bases separating them. Germline CDR1 is SNHLY and CDR2 is FYNNEI. CDR3 length: 13 residues.

This clonotype was obtained from a man aged 18 to 30 with Graves' hyperthyroidism. Source material: blood. V usage is TRBV2 and J usage is TRBJ1-6; no clear D. The CDR3 DNA reads as TGTGCCAGCAGGGCACAGCGGGATTCACCCCTCCACTTT. This translates into CASRAQRDSPLHF.